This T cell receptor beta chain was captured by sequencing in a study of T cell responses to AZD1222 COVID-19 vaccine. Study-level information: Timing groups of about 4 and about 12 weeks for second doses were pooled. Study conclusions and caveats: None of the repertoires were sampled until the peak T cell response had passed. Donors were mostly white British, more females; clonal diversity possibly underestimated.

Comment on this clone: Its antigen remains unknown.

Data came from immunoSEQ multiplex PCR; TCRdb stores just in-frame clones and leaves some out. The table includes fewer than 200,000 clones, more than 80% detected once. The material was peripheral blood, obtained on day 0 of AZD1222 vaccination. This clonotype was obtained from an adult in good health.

This CDR3 reads CAISPSGGRDSPLHF. The CDR3 DNA sequence: TGTGCCATCAGTCCGAGCGGGGGCCGGGATTCACCCCTCCACTTT. The chain combines TRBV10-3 with TRBJ1-6; tentative D call: TRBD1 (6 bases). V was clipped by 5 bases and J by 8 bases, with 16 bases between them. CDR1 is ENHRY and CDR2 is SYGVKD in the germline V gene. The CDR3 runs to 15 residues.